The sequence of this T cell receptor (beta chain) was determined in a study of cytomegalovirus exposure and HLA in healthy donors. Study-level background: Of roughly 400 genotyped donors, 81% grouped in the Caucasian-associated ancestry cluster. Overall study findings and caveats: In vitro, a few CMV-associated chains proved specific for CMV antigens. Sequencing had likely introduced a cluster of highly shared sequence variants as an artifact.

Primers for the PCR totalled 60 Vbeta and 13 Jbeta. Generated by immunoSEQ multiplex PCR, the TCRdb table keeps only in-frame clones and is missing some. The repertoire holds 60,000 to 65,000 clones, with roughly 77% as singletons. To note about this clone: Its antigen is unidentified.

Germline trimming cut 1 base from V and 4 bases from J; bases unmatched to any gene: 4. This CDR3 region has 16 residues. Germline-derived CDR1 and CDR2 are SGDLS and YYNGEE. The chain combines TRBV9 with TRBJ2-3; 12 bases are shared with TRBD2. This TCR came from a middle-aged woman in good health and CMV-seropositive. Specimen: PBMCs. CDR3 protein: CASSVSLAGGSDTQYF. CDR3 coding DNA: TGTGCCAGCAGCGTATCGCTAGCGGGGGGGTCAGATACGCAGTATTTT.